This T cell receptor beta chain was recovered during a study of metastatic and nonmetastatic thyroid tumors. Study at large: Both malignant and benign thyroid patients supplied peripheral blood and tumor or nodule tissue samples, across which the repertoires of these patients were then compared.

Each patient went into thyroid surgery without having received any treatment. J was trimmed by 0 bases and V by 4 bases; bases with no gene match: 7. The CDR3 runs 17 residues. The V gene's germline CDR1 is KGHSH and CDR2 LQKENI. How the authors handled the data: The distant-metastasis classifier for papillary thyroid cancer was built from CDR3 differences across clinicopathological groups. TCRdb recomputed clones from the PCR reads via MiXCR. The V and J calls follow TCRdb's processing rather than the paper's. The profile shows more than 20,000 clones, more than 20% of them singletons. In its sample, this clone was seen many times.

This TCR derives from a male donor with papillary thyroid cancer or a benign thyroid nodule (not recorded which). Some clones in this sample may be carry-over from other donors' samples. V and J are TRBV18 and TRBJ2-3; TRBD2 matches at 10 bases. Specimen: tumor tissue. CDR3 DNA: TGTGCCAGCTCACTACTAGGACTAGCGGCCAGCACAGATACGCAGTATTTT. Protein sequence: CASSLLGLAASTDTQYF.